This T cell receptor beta chain is from a study of T cell responses to AZD1222 COVID-19 vaccine. The protocol was immunoSEQ multiplex PCR, while the TCRdb copy is restricted to in-frame clones and leaves out a portion. This sample has 60,000 to 85,000 clones, with 70% to 90% found just once. A word on this clone: What it binds is not known. The junction departs from germline at one end; a sequencing error may be responsible. At the DNA level, this CDR3 is encoded by other sequences in the same sample as well.

General observations from the study: Baseline serostatus was positive in only six or seven AZD1222 recipients. White British ancestry dominated among donors, who included more females, and clonal diversity was possibly underestimated. Receipt of two AZD1222 doses was followed by a rise in Spike-specific TCR breadth and depth. Reportedly, nearly half of unique spike TCRs recognized epitopes outside B.1.351/B.1.1.7 mutations.

In germline, CDR1 is SGHRS, CDR2 YFSETQ. This CDR3 is 14 amino acids long. The TCR sequence derives from an adult who received the MenACWY meningococcal vaccine as a control. V is TRBV5-1 and J is TRBJ1-4, with TRBD1 matching over 7 bases. Sequenced here: peripheral blood, sampled 28 days after the second dose of the MenACWY control vaccine. CDR3: CASRTGSGQEKLFF. In DNA form, the CDR3 reads TGCGCCAGCAGGACAGGGTCCGGCCAAGAAAAGCTGTTTTTT.